Below are 24 T cell receptor beta chains sequenced from a single sample in a study of blood T cell repertoires in COVID-19. Here immunoSEQ multiplex PCR was the method, and the copy in TCRdb shows in-frame clones only, minus some. The repertoire holds some 350,000 clones, with around 90% as singletons. The specimen was peripheral blood. Every receptor here comes from a woman between 25 and 40 years old with COVID-19, enrolled during active disease.

The chain combines TRBV24-1 with TRBJ1-2; tentatively, D is TRBD1 (5 bases). Germline CDR1 is KGHDR and CDR2 is SFDVKD. V lost 4 bases, J lost 5 bases, and 13 bases lay in between. The CDR3 runs to 14 residues. CDR3 protein: CATSEGGSLYGYTF. The CDR3 nucleotides read TGTGCCACCAGTGAGGGGGGGAGCCTGTATGGCTACACCTTC.

The chain joins TRBV7-9 to TRBJ2-2; TRBD1 matches 7 bases. Germline V lookup: CDR1 SEHNR, CDR2 FQNEAQ (reference sequence). The CDR3 covers 15 residues. Trimming took 7 bases from V and 3 from J; bases not matched to a gene: 8. This CDR3 is CASTRGGSDTGELFF. CDR3 nucleotides: TGTGCCAGCACCCGAGGGGGCTCGGACACCGGGGAGCTGTTTTTT.

This clone occurred a few times. The chain joins TRBV19 to TRBJ1-4; the match to TRBD1 covers 11 bases. The germline V gene encodes CDR1 LNHDA and CDR2 SQIVND (reference sequence). The CDR3 totals 16 residues. Unmatched junction bases numbered 8, after V lost 5 bases and J lost 6 bases. The CDR3 reads CASSPLGGQGDEKLFF. The CDR3 bases are TGTGCCAGTAGTCCCCTGGGGGGACAGGGGGATGAAAAACTGTTTTTT.

This chain joins TRBV4-1 and TRBJ1-1; weak D call: TRBD1 (5 bases). Per the germline V gene, CDR1 is MGHRA and CDR2 is YSYEKL. V lost 3 bases, J lost 1 base, and 15 bases lay in between. The CDR3 has 16 residues. In nucleotides, the CDR3 is TGCGCCAGCAGCCAGGGGTGGGGGGTAGGGAACACTGAAGCTTTCTTT. Protein sequence: CASSQGWGVGNTEAFF.

V is TRBV6-5 and J is TRBJ2-7; 7 bases map to TRBD2. The germline gives CDR1 MNHEY, CDR2 SVGAGI. This CDR3 has 14 residues. V gave up 6 bases and J gave up 3 bases; unmatched junction bases: 8. The CDR3 sequence: CASSRGGLIYEQYV. CDR3 coding DNA: TGTGCCAGCAGCCGCGGGGGTCTCATCTACGAGCAGTACGTC.

The chain employs TRBV6-5 and TRBJ2-1, with a weak D call TRBD1 (6 bases). The V end lost 7 bases, the J end lost 6 bases, and 16 bases lay between the germline ends. This CDR3 contains 14 residues. Germline CDR1 MNHEY, CDR2 SVGAGI. CDR3 DNA sequence: TGTGCCAGCACCCAGGGGCTAGCCGGCAATGAGCAGTTCTTC. This sequence encodes CASTQGLAGNEQFF.

This chain uses TRBV9 with TRBJ2-2; 9 bases are a match to TRBD2. The CDR3 totals 16 residues. The germline gives CDR1 SGDLS, CDR2 YYNGEE. V was clipped by 0 bases and J by 7 bases; unmatched bases: 7. CDR3 nucleotides: TGTGCCAGCAGCGTAGTAGCGGGAGTTCAGGTCGGGGAGCTGTTTTTT. Translating gives CASSVVAGVQVGELFF.

This clone was seen a single time. The CDR3 is CASSPTGNSYNEQFF. The CDR3 nucleotides are TGTGCCAGCAGCCCAACAGGAAACTCCTACAATGAGCAGTTCTTC. This chain connects TRBV11-2 to TRBJ2-1; D might be TRBD1 (5 bases). The ends were cut back, 5 bases at V and 0 bases at J, with 11 bases in the middle. The CDR3 is made up of 15 amino acids. Germline values: CDR1 SGHAT, CDR2 FQNNGV.

V usage is TRBV4-2 and J usage is TRBJ1-5; D is unresolved. Per germline, CDR1 LGHNA and CDR2 YNFKEQ. The CDR3 is 13 residues long. V was clipped by 4 bases and J by 4 bases, with 8 bases between them. The CDR3 region is CASSPVLNQPQHF. CDR3 DNA: TGTGCCAGCAGCCCTGTATTAAATCAGCCCCAGCATTTT.

This chain uses TRBV6-5 with TRBJ2-7, with 9 positions matching TRBD2. Per germline, CDR1 MNHEY and CDR2 SVGAGI. This CDR3 comprises 15 residues. J gave up 0 bases and V 4 bases, and 4 bases lay outside the gene matches. CDR3 sequence: CASSSQTSGSYEQYV. The CDR3 DNA sequence: TGTGCCAGCAGTTCACAGACTAGCGGCTCCTACGAGCAGTACGTC.

This chain uses TRBV27 with TRBJ2-3, with D uncertain. From germline, CDR1 is MNHEY and CDR2 SMNVEV (reference sequence). V lost 3 bases and J 4 bases, leaving 5 bases between the germline ends. The CDR3 is 12 residues long. CDR3 DNA sequence: TGTGCCAGCAGTTTCGGGTCAGATACGCAGTATTTT. As protein: CASSFGSDTQYF.

The V call is TRBV18, the J call TRBJ1-1; D not resolved. The germline V gene encodes CDR1 KGHSH and CDR2 LQKENI. CDR3 length: 15 residues. Trimming took 0 bases from V and 0 from J, leaving 8 bases between them. CDR3 coding DNA: TGTGCCAGCTCACCACCGCAGATCATGAACACTGAAGCTTTCTTT. It specifies CASSPPQIMNTEAFF.

J is TRBJ1-1 and V is TRBV12-2. TRBV12-2 is designated a pseudogene. This CDR3 is 10 amino acids long. The CDR3 reads CPSRRTEAFF. The CDR3, as DNA: TGTCCGTCGCGGAGAACTGAAGCTTTCTTT.

The chain recombines TRBV19 with TRBJ2-1, with 8 bases that match TRBD1. This CDR3 is 15 amino acids long. CDR1 is LNHDA, CDR2 SQIVND, per germline (reference sequence). The V and J ends lost 6 bases and 3 bases, in that order; junction bases with no gene match: 7. CDR3 coding DNA: TGTGCCAGTAGCTTAGGACAGGGTCTCTACAATGAGCAGTTCTTC. This translates into CASSLGQGLYNEQFF.

The chain links TRBV6-2 or TRBV6-3 to TRBJ2-7; a possible D gene is TRBD2 (5 bases). Trimming cost V 1 base and J 3 bases, with 13 bases left between them. The CDR3 sequence is 15 residues long. Germline CDR1 and CDR2: MNHEY and SVGEGT. CDR3 sequence (DNA): TGTGCCAGCAGTTACTATTTGGAGCGGCTCTACGAGCAGTACTTC. It is translated as CASSYYLERLYEQYF.

A few counts support this clone. The rearrangement links TRBV11-2 to TRBJ1-1; TRBD1 aligns across 7 bases. CDR3 size: 14 residues. Germline V gene lookup returns CDR1 SGHAT and CDR2 FQNNGV. Germline trimming cut 3 bases from V and 1 base from J; bases unmatched to any gene: 2. CDR3 coding DNA: TGTGCCAGCAGCTTTGGACAGGAGAACACTGAAGCTTTCTTT. This codes for CASSFGQENTEAFF.

V usage is TRBV28 and J usage is TRBJ1-6; 7 nucleotides align to TRBD1. CDR3 length: 16 amino acids. Germline values: CDR1 MDHEN, CDR2 SYDVKM. Trimming removed 6 bases from V and 10 bases from J; junction bases left unmatched: 15. The CDR3 DNA is TGTGCCAGCAGGCCTGGGCCGAGGGGGCAGGGATCACCCCTCCACTTT. The encoded protein is CASRPGPRGQGSPLHF.

The V gene is TRBV3-1 (or the pseudogene TRBV3-2), the J gene TRBJ2-7; possible D gene TRBD2, 6 bases. Germline CDR1 reads LGHDT; CDR2 reads YNNKEL (reference sequence). V was cut by 0 bases and J by 6 bases, with 27 bases left in between. This CDR3 region has 19 residues. In nucleotides, the CDR3 is TGTGCCAGCAGCCAAGAAAAGAAGGGGACTCCCCCTGTCGTGGGCGAGCAGTACGTC. It translates to CASSQEKKGTPPVVGEQYV.

The chain has TRBV18 and TRBJ1-4; 7 bases are shared with TRBD1. This CDR3 comprises 16 residues. From germline, CDR1 is KGHSH and CDR2 LQKENI. J lost 4 bases, V lost 3 bases, and 8 bases had no gene match. The CDR3 DNA sequence: TGTGCCAGCTCACCTATCGAGGGGGCGGATAATGAAAAACTGTTTTTT. Its translation is CASSPIEGADNEKLFF.

In this sample, this clone turned up many times. The V and J genes are TRBV6-2 or TRBV6-3 and TRBJ2-2; D is undetermined. Germline loops: CDR1 MNHEY, CDR2 SVGEGT. Trimming took 0 bases from V and 6 from J, leaving 17 bases between them. The CDR3 covers 17 residues. The CDR3 here is CASSYSRLYLTAGELFF. The CDR3 DNA follows: TGTGCCAGCAGTTACTCGCGACTTTACCTAACTGCCGGGGAGCTGTTTTTT.

The chain couples TRBV5-8 to TRBJ1-5, with TRBD1 matching 7 bases. This CDR3 has 13 amino acids. Germline V gene lookup returns CDR1 SGHTS and CDR2 YDEGEE. The V gene end was trimmed by 2 bases and the J gene end by 9 bases; junction bases not matched to a gene: 5. In DNA form, the CDR3 reads TGTGCCAGCAGCTTAGCAGGGGGGCGGCCCCAGCATTTT. This codes for CASSLAGGRPQHF.

This clone has just a few counts. The gene calls are TRBV6-5 and TRBJ2-1; D is possibly TRBD2 (6 bases). This CDR3 is built from 15 residues. Trimming took off 7 bases at V and 2 bases at J, with 15 bases between the two ends. CDR1 is MNHEY and CDR2 is SVGAGI in the germline V gene. CDR3 loop: CASKPAGLPYNEQFF. The CDR3 DNA reads TGTGCCAGCAAACCCGCGGGACTCCCCTACAATGAGCAGTTCTTC.

The chain uses TRBV3-1 (or the pseudogene TRBV3-2) and TRBJ1-6, with TRBD1 matching 10 bases. The germline gives CDR1 LGHDT, CDR2 YNNKEL (reference sequence). V gave up 4 bases and J gave up 9 bases; unmatched junction bases: 6. CDR3 length equals 15 residues. The CDR3 nucleotides read TGTGCCAGCAGCCCTGGGGACAGGGGATCTTCACCCCTCCACTTT. This sequence encodes CASSPGDRGSSPLHF.

This rearrangement joins TRBV15 to TRBJ2-5, with 9 bases lining up with TRBD1. CDR1 and CDR2 (germline): LNHNV, YYDKDF (reference sequence). This CDR3 has 14 residues. V lost 4 bases to trimming and J lost 5 bases; unmatched junction nucleotides: 5. The CDR3 loop reads CATSIGTGRETQYF. DNA for the CDR3: TGTGCCACCAGCATTGGGACAGGGCGGGAGACCCAGTACTTC.